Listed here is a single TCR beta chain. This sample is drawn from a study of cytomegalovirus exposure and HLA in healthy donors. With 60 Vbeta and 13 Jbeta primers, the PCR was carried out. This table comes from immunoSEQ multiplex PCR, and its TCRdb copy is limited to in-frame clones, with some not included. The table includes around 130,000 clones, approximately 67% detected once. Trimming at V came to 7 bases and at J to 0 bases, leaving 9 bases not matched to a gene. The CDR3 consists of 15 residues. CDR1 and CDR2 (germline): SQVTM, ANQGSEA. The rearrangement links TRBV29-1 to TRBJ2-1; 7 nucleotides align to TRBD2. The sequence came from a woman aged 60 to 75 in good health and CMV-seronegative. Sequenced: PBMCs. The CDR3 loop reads CSAPQAGSSYNEQFF. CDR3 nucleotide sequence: TGCAGCGCCCCCCAAGCGGGAAGCTCCTACAATGAGCAGTTCTTC.